Presented here are 22 T cell receptor beta chains from one specimen sequenced in a study of T cell changes during pregnancy in multiple sclerosis. Sequencing was performed with immunoSEQ multiplex PCR; in TCRdb, only in-frame clones are kept and a portion is missing. The sample shows almost 35,000 clones, 90% of them seen only once. This specimen was CD8+ T cells from peripheral blood mononuclear cells, taken before pregnancy. All receptors derive from a female donor with multiple sclerosis, enrolled in a pregnancy study.

The gene calls are TRBV7-9 and TRBJ2-3; perhaps TRBD1 as D (5 bases). The CDR3 spans 14 residues. Trimming cost V 10 bases and J 0 bases, with 14 bases left between them. The germline CDR1 and CDR2 sequences are SEHNR and FQNEAQ (reference sequence). The DNA for the CDR3 is TGTGCCACCAAGACAGCCCTTAGCACAGATACGCAGTATTTT. Its translation: CATKTALSTDTQYF.

The V and J genes are TRBV11-2 and TRBJ2-2; TRBD1 aligns across 7 bases. The CDR3 is 18 amino acids. The germline gives CDR1 SGHAT, CDR2 FQNNGV. The J segment lost 6 bases and the V segment lost 0 bases, leaving 13 bases of the junction unmatched. The CDR3 DNA is TGTGCCAGCAGCTTAGAATTTAGGACAGGCCTAGGGTCCGGGGAGCTGTTTTTT. Its translation: CASSLEFRTGLGSGELFF. Looking up the rest from reference TRBV11-2 and TRBJ2-2 gives the full variable domain: EAGVAQSPRYKIIEKRQSVAFWCNPISGHATLYWYQQILGQGPKLLIQFQNNGVVDDSQLPKDRFSAERLKGVDSTLKIQPAKLEDSAVYLCASSLEFRTGLGSGELFFGEGSRLTVL.

The rearrangement links TRBV18 to TRBJ2-7; tentative D call: TRBD1 (6 bases). CDR1 and CDR2 (germline): KGHSH, LQKENI. This CDR3 has 11 amino acids. V dropped 4 bases and J dropped 11 bases, with 12 bases sitting between them. Here the CDR3 DNA reads TGTGCCAGCTCACAAGGACAGTGGGAGTACTTC. Translating it yields CASSQGQWEYF.

CDR3 nucleotides: TGTGCCAGCAGGAATACAGGTCTAAATTCACCCCTCCACTTT. It specifies CASRNTGLNSPLHF. The chain links TRBV6-6 to TRBJ1-6; D possibly corresponds to TRBD1 (5 bases). Germline CDR1 and CDR2: MNHNY and SVGAGI (reference sequence). Trimming left V 6 bases short and J 7 bases short, with 13 bases between. CDR3 length equals 14 residues.

The rearrangement links TRBV9 to TRBJ1-3; D might be TRBD1 (6 bases). The CDR3 sequence is 13 residues long. The germline CDR1 and CDR2 sequences are SGDLS and YYNGEE. Trimming pared 6 bases from V and 3 bases from J, leaving 10 bases between. The CDR3 nucleotides are TGTGCCAGCAAAGGGGGGGTTGGAAACACCATATATTTT. It yields the protein CASKGGVGNTIYF.

This clone was detected only once. The chain is built from TRBV5-1 and TRBJ1-3, with 9 bases fitting TRBD1. The V gene end was trimmed by 4 bases and the J gene end by 4 bases; junction bases not matched to a gene: 9. The CDR3 is made up of 16 amino acids. Germline V gene data show CDR1 as SGHRS and CDR2 as YFSETQ. CDR3 DNA: TGCGCCAGCAGCCCAAAACAGGGGGCGTTGGGAAACACCATATATTTT. Its translation: CASSPKQGALGNTIYF.

The CDR3 DNA follows: TGTGCCAGCAGCTTATCTCTTAACACTGAAGCTTTCTTT. Amino acid sequence: CASSLSLNTEAFF. V gene TRBV11-2 combines with J gene TRBJ1-1; D ambiguous. The CDR3 covers 13 residues. Trimming left V 2 bases short and J 2 bases short, with 6 bases between. The germline gives CDR1 SGHAT, CDR2 FQNNGV.

The V gene is TRBV6-5, the J gene TRBJ1-2; D not certain. Germline V lookup: CDR1 MNHEY, CDR2 SVGAGI. This CDR3 spans 14 amino acids. Between the trimmed V and J ends, which lost 2 bases and 2 bases, there was a span of 9 bases. CDR3 region: CASSYGLGNYGYTF. CDR3 DNA: TGTGCCAGCAGTTACGGACTGGGAAACTATGGCTACACCTTC.

The chain joins TRBV14 to TRBJ1-4; possibly TRBD1 for D (5 bases). Trimming removed 0 bases at V and 3 bases at J, with 11 bases between. The length of the CDR3 is 16 residues. Germline assignment: CDR1 SGHDN and CDR2 FVKESK. CDR3 sequence: CASSQEPGGSNEKLFF. Here the CDR3 DNA reads TGTGCCAGCAGCCAAGAACCGGGGGGGTCTAATGAAAAACTGTTTTTT.

The rearrangement joins TRBV6-1 to TRBJ1-2; 10 bases fit TRBD1. The CDR3 extends over 14 amino acids. Germline loops: CDR1 MNHNS, CDR2 SASEGT. The V and J ends lost 2 bases and 8 bases, in that order; junction bases with no gene match: 5. CDR3 nucleotides: TGTGCCAGCAGTGAACTAGGGACAGGGGCAGGCTACACCTTC. Amino acids: CASSELGTGAGYTF.

The V call is TRBV19, the J call TRBJ2-7, with D tentatively TRBD2 (5 bases). In germline, CDR1 is LNHDA, CDR2 SQIVND (reference sequence). The CDR3 loop spans 13 amino acids. Trimming took 1 base from V and 6 from J, leaving 10 bases between them. The CDR3 sequence is CASSIGGIGEQYF. DNA for the CDR3: TGTGCCAGTAGTATAGGAGGGATCGGCGAGCAGTACTTC.

The chain has TRBV30 and TRBJ1-4, with D uncertain. The CDR3 has 13 residues. Germline lookup yields CDR1 GTSNPN and CDR2 SVGIG (reference sequence). Trimming pared 4 bases from V and 5 bases from J, leaving 11 bases between. The CDR3 bases are TGTGCCTGGAACCCTAGCATCAATGAAAAACTGTTTTTT. It encodes CAWNPSINEKLFF.

This chain links TRBV5-6 with TRBJ1-6, with unresolved D. V lost 4 bases and J 9 bases, leaving 8 bases between the germline ends. Germline values: CDR1 SGHDT, CDR2 YYEEEE. This CDR3 contains 12 residues. For the CDR3, the DNA is TGTGCCAGCAGCCCGGGGAGTTCACCCCTCCACTTT. This gives the protein CASSPGSSPLHF.

V gene TRBV18 combines with J gene TRBJ2-2; no firm D call. This CDR3 has 13 residues. Germline V gene lookup returns CDR1 KGHSH and CDR2 LQKENI. V lost 6 bases and J 6 bases, leaving 11 bases between the germline ends. CDR3: CASSPAGSGELFF. The CDR3 DNA sequence: TGTGCCAGCTCTCCGGCCGGGTCCGGGGAGCTGTTTTTT.

The CDR3 reads CASSLGSQAQHF. CDR3 DNA: TGTGCCAGCAGCTTAGGGTCCCAGGCCCAGCATTTT. The chain couples TRBV7-9 to TRBJ1-5, with D hard to call. Germline lookup yields CDR1 SEHNR and CDR2 FQNEAQ (reference sequence). This CDR3 has 12 amino acids. V was clipped by 1 base and J by 11 bases, with 9 bases between them.

The chain is built from TRBV7-6 and TRBJ2-2, with D perhaps TRBD1 (5 bases). Between the trimmed V and J ends, which lost 6 bases and 1 base, there was a span of 12 bases. The CDR3 loop spans 15 amino acids. Germline-derived CDR1 and CDR2 are SGHVS and FNYEAQ. Here the CDR3 reads CASSAGRENTGELFF. The CDR3 nucleotides read TGTGCCAGCAGTGCTGGCAGGGAGAACACCGGGGAGCTGTTTTTT.

The J gene is TRBJ2-5, the V gene TRBV9; tentatively, D is TRBD2 (5 bases). The V gene lost 0 bases and the J gene lost 3 bases, with 12 bases spanning the gap. This CDR3 comprises 15 residues. Germline V gives CDR1 SGDLS, CDR2 YYNGEE. As DNA, the CDR3 is TGTGCCAGCAGCGTAGACGGAGCGGCAAAAGAGACCCAGTACTTC. Amino acid sequence: CASSVDGAAKETQYF. Full variable domain (remainder filled in from reference TRBV9 and TRBJ2-5): DSGVTQTPKHLITATGQRVTLRCSPRSGDLSVYWYQQSLDQGLQFLIQYYNGEERAKGNILERFSAQQFPDLHSELNLSSLELGDSALYFCASSVDGAAKETQYFGPGTRLLVL.

V gene TRBV10-3 combines with J gene TRBJ1-5, with TRBD1 matching 8 bases. Germline V CDR1 and CDR2: ENHRY, SYGVKD. V was pared by 0 bases and J by 5 bases, with 12 bases of the junction left unmatched. The CDR3 sequence is 18 residues long. The CDR3, as DNA: TGTGCCATCAGTGAGTCGTTCTACGGACAGGGCGAGGATCAGCCCCAGCATTTT. As protein: CAISESFYGQGEDQPQHF.

This clone was seen just once. The CDR3 nucleotides are TGCGCCAGCAAACTAGCGGCCCACGGAGGGAATGAGCAGTTCTTC. It yields the protein CASKLAAHGGNEQFF. The rearrangement links TRBV4-1 to TRBJ2-1, with 8 bases fitting TRBD2. Germline V gene sequence: CDR1 MGHRA, CDR2 YSYEKL. The CDR3 contains 15 residues. V shed 7 bases, J shed 7 bases, and the junction held 12 bases outside the gene matches.

The chain couples TRBV19 to TRBJ2-1; TRBD2 aligns across 11 bases. The CDR3 runs 16 residues. Germline CDR1 and CDR2: LNHDA and SQIVND (reference sequence). V lost 5 bases and J lost 8; bases outside the gene matches: 11. The CDR3: CASSPYSGGAKDEQFF. The DNA of the CDR3 is TGTGCCAGTAGTCCTTATAGCGGGGGGGCCAAGGATGAGCAGTTCTTC.

This clone has just a few counts. This chain joins TRBV7-9 and TRBJ1-3; D unclear. The CDR3 totals 15 residues. Germline-derived CDR1 and CDR2 are SEHNR and FQNEAQ (reference sequence). V lost 2 bases, J lost 1 base, and 9 bases lay in between. Here the CDR3 DNA reads TGTGCCAGCAGCTTACCCGCGGGATCTGGAAACACCATATATTTT. It codes for CASSLPAGSGNTIYF.

The rearrangement joins TRBV4-3 to TRBJ2-7, with TRBD2 as a possible D gene (6 bases). Trimming pared 0 bases from V and 4 bases from J, leaving 19 bases between. The CDR3 covers 17 residues. The V gene's germline CDR1 is LGHNA and CDR2 YSLEER. The CDR3 bases are TGCGCCAGCAGCCAAGAATTTGGGAGGATAGGAGGGTACGAGCAGTACTTC. Translated, it gives CASSQEFGRIGGYEQYF.